A single T cell receptor (beta chain) is shown here with its context. TCRdb's copy holds only in-frame clones and misses some; the assay was immunoSEQ multiplex PCR. Counted here are 200,000 to 300,000 clones, 80% to 90% occurring once; the ten biggest clones make up over 1.3%. This entry belongs to a study of blood T cell repertoires in COVID-19. Study in general: The United States, Italy and Spain were the sources of the acute and convalescent COVID-19 samples.

V shed 3 bases and J shed 4 bases, with 11 bases lying between them. This CDR3 comprises 14 residues. CDR1 is KGHSH and CDR2 is LQKENI in the germline V gene. The chain carries TRBV18 and TRBJ2-3; D may be TRBD1 (6 bases). The receptor comes from a man at least 80 years old with acute or convalescent COVID-19. Source material: peripheral blood. The CDR3 sequence is CASSPGARADTQYF. In DNA, the CDR3 is TGTGCCAGCTCACCGGGGGCCAGAGCAGATACGCAGTATTTT.